A single sample is the source of the 32 T cell receptor beta chains below, sequenced in a study of CD8 T cells in ankylosing spondylitis (dated by TCRdb to the late 2010s). The protocol used for the library was 5' RACE. Sequencing was carried out with an Illumina HiSeq 2500. TCRdb reran the public reads through fastp at Q25 and MiXCR, keeping productive beta chains. Here each entry gathers all rows of one CDR3 protein and keeps the most common genes and DNA. The sample profile shows approximately 190,000 distinct CDR3 sequences; approximately 13% of them were found once. The ten largest clones take up 11% of the sample. What was sequenced was blood, either unsorted or a sorted T cell fraction (not recorded which). The receptors come from a female donor with ankylosing spondylitis or in good health (not recorded which).

CDR3 in DNA: TGTGCCAGCAGTCAGACAGGGGACGGCTACACCTTC. Translated, it gives CASSQTGDGYTF. J is TRBJ1-2 and V is TRBV28; TRBD1 matches 8 bases. CDR3 length: 12 amino acids. Germline V gene sequence: CDR1 MDHEN, CDR2 SYDVKM. With 5 bases clipped from V and 8 bases from J, the junction kept 4 bases outside the gene matches.

In its sample, this clonotype was seen many times. As DNA, the CDR3 is TGCGCCAGCAGAGGAGAACGGGGTCAGTACTTC. It specifies CASRGERGQYF. V usage is TRBV5-1 and J usage is TRBJ2-4; maybe TRBD2 (5 bases). CDR3 length: 11 residues. The germline V and J ends were trimmed by 5 bases and 12 bases, with 12 bases remaining between them. Germline lookup yields CDR1 SGHRS and CDR2 YFSETQ.

The rearrangement joins TRBV3-1 to TRBJ2-5; 7 bases are a match to TRBD2. Germline CDR1 reads LGHDT; CDR2 reads YNNKEL (reference sequence). V shed 4 bases and J 0 bases; nucleotides not matched to a gene: 5. The CDR3 consists of 15 residues. This CDR3 reads CASSRGEGYQETQYF. CDR3 in DNA: TGTGCCAGCAGCCGAGGGGAGGGGTACCAAGAGACCCAGTACTTC.

This clonotype came up a few times. The chain uses TRBV14 and TRBJ2-7, with D perhaps being TRBD1 or TRBD2 (5 bases each). There are 14 residues in the CDR3. Per the germline V gene, CDR1 is SGHDN and CDR2 is FVKESK. V dropped 4 bases and J dropped 7 bases, with 17 bases sitting between them. The CDR3 DNA follows: TGTGCCAGCAGCCGCAGGGCGCTAGCACGGGAGCAGTACTTC. It specifies CASSRRALAREQYF.

In its sample, this clonotype was seen many times. The genes are TRBV6-5 and TRBJ1-3; possible D gene TRBD1, 5 bases. Per germline, CDR1 MNHEY and CDR2 SVGAGI. V was clipped by 0 bases and J by 8 bases, with 14 bases between them. The CDR3 extends over 15 amino acids. This CDR3 is CASSYSRSGGDTIYF. CDR3 sequence (DNA): TGTGCCAGCAGTTACTCGAGGAGCGGGGGAGACACCATATATTTT.

The chain uses TRBV24-1 and TRBJ2-3, with D possibly being TRBD2 (6 bases). The CDR3 is made up of 16 amino acids. Germline V gives CDR1 KGHDR, CDR2 SFDVKD. With 3 bases removed from V and 1 base from J, the gap between germline ends came to 13 bases. The CDR3 sequence: CATSDVGRGGTDTQYF. The CDR3 DNA reads TGTGCCACCAGTGATGTGGGGCGGGGAGGCACAGATACGCAGTATTTT.

This clonotype was seen at least ten times. The V and J genes are TRBV6-2 or TRBV6-3 and TRBJ1-2; D not resolved. The CDR3 is made up of 14 amino acids. V was pared by 5 bases and J by 5 bases, with 15 bases between. Germline CDR1 and CDR2: MNHEY and SVGEGT. The CDR3 DNA is TGTGCCAGCAGTCCGGACGCGCTAGGGTATGGCTACACCTTC. Its protein is CASSPDALGYGYTF.

This clonotype was counted at least ten times. The V gene is TRBV5-1, the J gene TRBJ1-1; D gene unclear. CDR3 length: 13 amino acids. Trimming cost V 6 bases and J 1 base, with 10 bases left between them. Germline V lookup: CDR1 SGHRS, CDR2 YFSETQ. For the CDR3, the DNA is TGCGCCAGCACCCAGGACGGGAACACTGAAGCTTTCTTT. Translation: CASTQDGNTEAFF.

The chain uses TRBV10-3 and TRBJ2-7; no clear D gene. The germline V gene encodes CDR1 ENHRY and CDR2 SYGVKD. The V end was cut by 2 bases, the J end by 2 bases, with 25 bases between. This CDR3 spans 19 amino acids. CDR3 residues: CAISEPWEGKGEFTYEQYF. In DNA form, the CDR3 reads TGTGCCATCAGTGAGCCATGGGAAGGTAAGGGTGAGTTCACCTACGAGCAGTACTTC.

This clonotype was found many times. The rearrangement uses TRBV20-1 and TRBJ2-3; TRBD1 matches 7 bases. V lost 3 bases, J lost 5 bases, and 11 bases stayed unmatched. The germline V gene encodes CDR1 DFQATT and CDR2 SNEGSKA (reference sequence). The CDR3 runs to 15 residues. The CDR3 is CSASLRQGWRDTQYF. CDR3 DNA sequence: TGCAGTGCTAGCCTAAGACAGGGTTGGAGAGATACGCAGTATTTT.

A few counts support this clonotype. This chain connects TRBV29-1 to TRBJ1-4, with 9 bases matching TRBD1. The CDR3 totals 12 residues. The germline V gene encodes CDR1 SQVTM and CDR2 ANQGSEA. V lost 4 bases to trimming and J lost 9 bases; unmatched junction nucleotides: 3. The CDR3 is CSVVDRGKKLFF. The CDR3 nucleotides are TGCAGCGTTGTTGACAGGGGGAAAAAACTGTTTTTT.

With regard to this clonotype: This clone may be a read error of a much larger clone one base away. The chain links TRBV7-9 to TRBJ1-5, with D hard to call. The V and J ends lost 3 bases and 7 bases respectively, with 10 bases between them. Germline CDR1 and CDR2: SEHNR and FQNEAQ (reference sequence). The CDR3 consists of 13 residues. CDR3 amino acids: CASSFLREQPQHF. CDR3 nucleotide sequence: TGTGCCAGCAGCTTTCTTAGGGAGCAGCCCCAGCATTTT.

Concerning this clonotype itself: This clone may be a read error of a much larger clone one base away. CDR3 protein: CATSIDRGPDSPLHF. CDR3 nucleotides: TGTGCCACCAGCATAGATAGGGGGCCCGATTCACCCCTCCACTTT. This chain links TRBV15 with TRBJ1-6; TRBD1 agrees at 7 bases. The CDR3 has 15 amino acids. Losses at the gene ends were 4 bases for V and 8 bases for J; bases not matched to a gene: 8. CDR1 and CDR2 (germline): LNHNV, YYDKDF (reference sequence).

This clonotype was counted ten times or more. This chain joins TRBV11-2 and TRBJ1-1, with 7 positions matching TRBD1. Germline CDR1 is SGHAT and CDR2 is FQNNGV. V shed 0 bases and J 8 bases; nucleotides not matched to a gene: 0. This CDR3 has 12 residues. The CDR3, as DNA: TGTGCCAGCAGCTTAGACAGGGGGGAAGCTTTCTTT. Its translation: CASSLDRGEAFF.

The chain couples TRBV29-1 to TRBJ2-1; D possibly corresponds to TRBD1 (5 bases). Germline CDR1 reads SQVTM; CDR2 reads ANQGSEA. CDR3 size: 13 residues. The V end lost 6 bases, the J end lost 8 bases, and 17 bases lay between the germline ends. In DNA form, the CDR3 reads TGCAGCGTCGACAGCCCTGGGCCCTATGAGCAGTTCTTC. As protein: CSVDSPGPYEQFF.

This clonotype was detected only a few times. The chain combines TRBV11-2 with TRBJ2-1; weak D call: TRBD2 (6 bases). The CDR3 has 16 residues. V lost 7 bases to trimming and J lost 10 bases, with 26 bases between them. The germline CDR1 and CDR2 sequences are SGHAT and FQNNGV. In DNA form, the CDR3 reads TGTGCCAGCACCCAGGGAGGTATGGTTTTCTACGGCGAGCAGTTCTTC. Its translation is CASTQGGMVFYGEQFF.

Turning to this clonotype: The junction departs from germline at one end; a sequencing error may be responsible. This rearrangement joins TRBV19 to TRBJ1-5; D perhaps matches TRBD1 (6 bases). The CDR3 spans 15 residues. Per germline, CDR1 LNHDA and CDR2 SQIVND (reference sequence). The CDR3 nucleotides read TGTGCTAGTAGTTCCAGACAGGATGGGAATCAGCCCCAGCATTTT. The encoded protein is CASSSRQDGNQPQHF. The full variable domain, its missing parts supplied by reference TRBV19 and TRBJ1-5, is DGGITQSPKYLFRKEGQNVTLSCEQNLNHDAMYWYRQDPGQGLRLIYYSQIVNDFQKGDIAEGYSVSREKKESFPLTVTSAQKNPTAFYLCASSSRQDGNQPQHFGDGTRLSIL.

This CDR3 is CASRKGAGTEAFF. In nucleotides, the CDR3 is TGTGCCAGCAGGAAGGGGGCAGGCACTGAAGCTTTCTTT. The chain combines TRBV7-9 with TRBJ1-1; TRBD1 matches at 7 bases. This CDR3 spans 13 amino acids. Germline assignment: CDR1 SEHNR and CDR2 FQNEAQ (reference sequence). V trimming: 6 bases; J trimming: 4 bases; junction bases outside the gene matches: 5. Complete variable domain (other parts from reference TRBV7-9 and TRBJ1-1): DTGVSQNPRHKITKRGQNVTFRCDPISEHNRLYWYRQTLGQGPEFLTYFQNEAQLEKSRLLSDRFSAERPKGSFSTLEIQRTEQGDSAMYLCASRKGAGTEAFFGQGTRLTVV.

This clonotype occurred a few times. V gene TRBV5-1 combines with J gene TRBJ2-2, with D possibly TRBD1 on 6 matching bases. This CDR3 has 19 residues. CDR1 and CDR2 (germline): SGHRS, YFSETQ. Deletions cut 0 bases from V and 0 bases from J, with 18 bases between. CDR3 sequence (DNA): TGCGCCAGCAGCTTGGGACTTCCGGGACACCGACCGAACACCGGGGAGCTGTTTTTT. Protein product: CASSLGLPGHRPNTGELFF.

In this sample, this clonotype turned up many times. V gene TRBV27 combines with J gene TRBJ1-5; 8 positions match TRBD1. CDR1 MNHEY and CDR2 SMNVEV come from the germline V gene (reference sequence). The CDR3 sequence is 12 residues long. V gave up 5 bases and J gave up 6 bases; unmatched junction bases: 0. The CDR3 region is CASSDRGQPQHF. The CDR3 nucleotides are TGTGCCAGCAGTGACAGGGGTCAGCCCCAGCATTTT.

This clonotype was counted ten times or more. This chain links TRBV4-3 with TRBJ1-4; D is undetermined. The length of the CDR3 is 15 residues. The germline CDR1 and CDR2 sequences are LGHNA and YSLEER. V was trimmed by 2 bases and J by 10 bases, leaving 17 bases between them. CDR3: CASSQSDTASGKLFF. Here the CDR3 DNA reads TGCGCCAGCAGCCAATCAGACACGGCAAGTGGAAAACTGTTTTTT.

This clonotype was observed a handful of times. V gene TRBV5-1 combines with J gene TRBJ1-1, with 10 nucleotides matching TRBD1. With V trimmed by 3 bases and J by 7 bases, 3 bases remained unmatched. CDR3 length equals 13 residues. Germline loops: CDR1 SGHRS, CDR2 YFSETQ. The CDR3: CASSWDRGGEAFF. The CDR3 DNA follows: TGCGCCAGCAGCTGGGACAGGGGCGGTGAAGCTTTCTTT.

This clonotype was found many times. V and J are TRBV7-2 and TRBJ2-2; D remains ambiguous. The CDR3 spans 13 residues. The V gene lost 1 base and the J gene lost 9 bases, with 9 bases spanning the gap. Germline V lookup: CDR1 SGHTA, CDR2 FQGNSA. Here the CDR3 DNA reads TGTGCCAGCAGCTTAGGGCTACGAAGGGAGCTGTTTTTT. This codes for CASSLGLRRELFF.

Many counts were recorded for this clonotype. The chain links TRBV29-1 to TRBJ1-2; tentatively, D is TRBD1 (5 bases). Trimming stripped 5 bases from V and 4 bases from J, with 14 bases between. The V gene's germline CDR1 is SQVTM and CDR2 ANQGSEA. This CDR3 is 13 amino acids long. In nucleotides, the CDR3 is TGCAGCGTTCCAGGGCCCCTTGGCTATGGCTACACCTTC. It translates to CSVPGPLGYGYTF.

There are a few counts of this clonotype. V usage is TRBV7-8 and J usage is TRBJ2-3; a possible D gene is TRBD2 (5 bases). Trimming cost V 5 bases and J 0 bases, with 18 bases left between them. The germline CDR1 and CDR2 sequences are SGHVS and FQNEAQ. This CDR3 contains 17 residues. The CDR3 here is CASSPRPGSTSTDTQYF. The CDR3 region has the DNA TGTGCCAGCAGCCCAAGGCCGGGATCGACTAGCACAGATACGCAGTATTTT. The full variable domain, completed using reference TRBV7-8 and TRBJ2-3, is GAGVSQSPRYKVAKRGQDVALRCDPISGHVSLFWYQQALGQGPEFLTYFQNEAQLDKSGLPSDRFFAERPEGSVSTLKIQRTQQEDSAVYLCASSPRPGSTSTDTQYFGPGTRLTVL.

This rearrangement joins TRBV9 to TRBJ1-1, with a possible D match to TRBD1 (6 bases). The germline CDR1 and CDR2 sequences are SGDLS and YYNGEE. V lost 4 bases, J lost 1 base, and 26 bases lay in between. CDR3 size: 19 residues. The chain's CDR3 is CASSTSPFRGALKNTEAFF. The DNA for the CDR3 is TGTGCCAGCAGCACTAGTCCATTTCGGGGGGCTCTTAAGAACACTGAAGCTTTCTTT.

This clonotype has ten or more counts. This sequence joins TRBV7-9 and TRBJ1-4, with D uncertain. Germline V gene lookup returns CDR1 SEHNR and CDR2 FQNEAQ (reference sequence). The CDR3 covers 13 residues. V lost 5 bases and J lost 5, with 9 bases in between. In nucleotides, the CDR3 is TGTGCCAGCAGCATGGACCGAAATGAAAAACTGTTTTTT. The encoded protein is CASSMDRNEKLFF.

This clonotype was counted ten times or more. CDR3 amino acids: CASSQDPRDRYEQYF. CDR3 sequence (DNA): TGTGCCAGCAGCCAAGACCCCAGGGATCGGTACGAGCAGTACTTC. The V call is TRBV3-1, the J call TRBJ2-7, with a weak D call TRBD1 (5 bases). V was clipped by 0 bases and J by 4 bases, with 13 bases between them. Germline CDR1 LGHDT, CDR2 YNNKEL (reference sequence). This CDR3 is 15 amino acids long.

This clonotype was counted between two and nine times. This rearrangement joins TRBV20-1 to TRBJ2-1; 10 nucleotides agree with TRBD2. CDR3 size: 15 residues. The germline gives CDR1 DFQATT, CDR2 SNEGSKA (reference sequence). V lost 3 bases, J lost 6 bases, and 8 bases stayed unmatched. The CDR3 sequence is CSARGTSGMRNEQFF. DNA for the CDR3: TGCAGTGCTAGGGGAACTAGCGGGATGCGCAATGAGCAGTTCTTC.

This clonotype has at least ten counts. The CDR3 here is CAWGLSGLTNTEAFF. As DNA, the CDR3 is TGTGCCTGGGGGTTATCGGGGCTTACTAACACTGAAGCTTTCTTT. This sequence joins TRBV30 and TRBJ1-1; D possibly corresponds to TRBD1 (5 bases). Trimming took 5 bases from V and 2 from J, leaving 18 bases between them. Per germline, CDR1 GTSNPN and CDR2 SVGIG (reference sequence). The CDR3 runs to 15 residues. Full variable domain (remainder filled in from reference TRBV30 and TRBJ1-1): SQTIHQWPATLVQPVGSPLSLECTVEGTSNPNLYWYRQAAGRGLQLLFYSVGIGQISSEVPQNLSASRPQDRQFILSSKKLLLSDSGFYLCAWGLSGLTNTEAFFGQGTRLTVV.

This clonotype was seen repeatedly, ten times or more. The V call is TRBV20-1, the J call TRBJ2-2, with TRBD2 matching over 13 bases. From germline, CDR1 is DFQATT and CDR2 SNEGSKA (reference sequence). There are 15 residues in the CDR3. After removal of 1 base from V and 4 bases from J, the junction contained 0 bases not matched to a gene. As DNA, the CDR3 is TGCAGTGCTAGAGGACTAGCGGGAGGCACCGGGGAGCTGTTTTTT. Its protein is CSARGLAGGTGELFF.

This clonotype was observed a few times. This chain uses TRBV29-1 with TRBJ2-5; D unresolved. Germline V CDR1 and CDR2: SQVTM, ANQGSEA. The CDR3 sequence is 13 residues long. V lost 4 bases to trimming and J lost 1 base, with 10 bases between them. The CDR3 coding sequence is TGCAGCGTTGGCCCGGCGGTCCAAGAGACCCAGTACTTC. Amino acids: CSVGPAVQETQYF.